These 29 T cell receptor beta chains originate from one sample sequenced in a study of cytomegalovirus exposure and HLA in healthy donors. Only in-frame clones appear in the TCRdb table, and some are missing; sequencing was by immunoSEQ multiplex PCR. The table records about 180,000 clones, less than 85% of them present only once. Sequenced input: PBMCs. All receptors derive from a man younger than 30 in good health and CMV-seropositive.

CDR3 nucleotide sequence: TGTGCCAGGGGACGGGGCGGGGAGGGCGGGGAGCTGTTTTTT. Residues: CARGRGGEGGELFF. The rearrangement links TRBV6-4 to TRBJ2-2; 7 positions match TRBD2. The CDR3 is 14 residues long. The germline V gene has CDR1 MRHNA and CDR2 SNTAGT. V lost 9 bases and J lost 7; bases outside the gene matches: 11.

The chain recombines TRBV6-1 with TRBJ1-5; no definite D call. Trimming took off 6 bases at V and 0 bases at J, with 9 bases between the two ends. This CDR3 comprises 14 residues. Germline CDR1 MNHNS, CDR2 SASEGT. The CDR3 protein is CASSNRYSNQPQHF. The CDR3 nucleotides read TGTGCCAGCAGCAACAGATATAGCAATCAGCCCCAGCATTTT.

V usage is TRBV10-2 and J usage is TRBJ1-2; 10 bases align to TRBD1. The trim removed 8 bases at V and 4 bases at J, leaving 4 bases unmatched. Germline V CDR1 and CDR2: WSHSY, SAAADI. The CDR3 is made up of 13 amino acids. The CDR3 DNA reads as TGCGCCAGCGGAAGACAGGGGGCCTATGGCTACACCTTC. Amino acid sequence: CASGRQGAYGYTF.

This chain joins TRBV28 and TRBJ1-2; D may be TRBD1 (5 bases). V lost 5 bases and J 6 bases, leaving 10 bases between the germline ends. Germline CDR1 is MDHEN and CDR2 is SYDVKM. CDR3 length: 12 residues. CDR3 nucleotide sequence: TGTGCCAGCAGTGCAGGGTACGATGGCTACACCTTC. This gives the protein CASSAGYDGYTF.

This sequence joins TRBV6-5 and TRBJ1-2, with 7 positions matching TRBD1. The CDR3 covers 16 residues. With 1 base clipped from V and 2 bases from J, the junction kept 7 bases outside the gene matches. From germline, CDR1 is MNHEY and CDR2 SVGAGI. CDR3 region: CASSYFTRGLNYGYTF. The CDR3 coding sequence is TGTGCCAGCAGTTACTTTACCAGGGGGTTGAACTATGGCTACACCTTC.

V and J are TRBV29-1 and TRBJ2-1, with D perhaps TRBD2 (7 bases). Germline V gene data show CDR1 as SQVTM and CDR2 as ANQGSEA. The CDR3 has 15 amino acids. V was shortened by 4 bases and J by 0 bases, with 13 bases between the two germline ends. Here the CDR3 DNA reads TGCAGCGTTGGTGGGGAGGGGGTCTCCTACAATGAGCAGTTCTTC. It translates to CSVGGEGVSYNEQFF.

The J gene is TRBJ2-3, the V gene TRBV15; tentative D call: TRBD2 (6 bases). With 1 base removed from V and 4 bases from J, the gap between germline ends came to 9 bases. This CDR3 region has 14 residues. Looked up from germline, CDR1 is LNHNV and CDR2 is YYDKDF (reference sequence). As DNA, the CDR3 is TGTGCCACCAGCAGAGGGGGGGATGCAGATACGCAGTATTTT. This codes for CATSRGGDADTQYF.

The rearrangement uses TRBV11-2 and TRBJ2-5; a weak D match, TRBD1 (6 bases). V lost 0 bases and J lost 3, with 17 bases in between. This CDR3 contains 17 residues. CDR1 and CDR2 from the germline V gene are SGHAT and FQNNGV. For the CDR3, the DNA is TGTGCCAGCAGCTTAGAGGGTAAAGGGGCAGGGGAAGAGACCCAGTACTTC. Translated, it gives CASSLEGKGAGEETQYF. Filled out from reference TRBV11-2 and TRBJ2-5, the complete variable domain reads EAGVAQSPRYKIIEKRQSVAFWCNPISGHATLYWYQQILGQGPKLLIQFQNNGVVDDSQLPKDRFSAERLKGVDSTLKIQPAKLEDSAVYLCASSLEGKGAGEETQYFGPGTRLLVL.

This rearrangement joins TRBV6-6 to TRBJ1-5; the D is unclear. Germline V gene sequence: CDR1 MNHNY, CDR2 SVGAGI (reference sequence). V lost 7 bases to trimming and J lost 7 bases, with 14 bases between them. CDR3 size: 13 residues. The CDR3 protein is CASTQDSNQPQHF. The CDR3 bases are TGTGCCAGCACCCAGGACTCGAACCAGCCCCAGCATTTT.

This clone has only one observation. This rearrangement joins TRBV5-4 to TRBJ2-1, with TRBD2 as a possible D gene (5 bases). Germline loops: CDR1 SGHNT, CDR2 YYREEE (reference sequence). The V end was cut by 2 bases, the J end by 5 bases, with 8 bases between. CDR3 size: 13 residues. The CDR3 region is CASSLPGDNEQFF. The CDR3 coding sequence is TGTGCCAGCAGCTTACCCGGGGACAATGAGCAGTTCTTC.

The V call is TRBV4-2, the J call TRBJ2-1, with 13 bases aligning to TRBD2. V lost 1 base to trimming and J lost 6 bases; unmatched junction nucleotides: 0. CDR1 and CDR2 (germline): LGHNA, YNFKEQ. CDR3 length: 15 amino acids. CDR3: CASSQGTSGSNEQFF. Here the CDR3 DNA reads TGTGCCAGCAGCCAAGGGACTAGCGGGAGCAATGAGCAGTTCTTC.

V and J are TRBV30 and TRBJ2-7, with 9 positions matching TRBD2. CDR1 is GTSNPN and CDR2 is SVGIG in the germline V gene (reference sequence). Trimming at V came to 6 bases and at J to 0 bases, leaving 9 bases not matched to a gene. The CDR3 runs to 15 residues. CDR3 in DNA: TGTGCCTGCCGCCCCAGCGGGGGGTTCTCCTACGAGCAGTACTTC. Protein product: CACRPSGGFSYEQYF.

The rearrangement uses TRBV9 and TRBJ2-7, with D possibly matching TRBD2 (6 bases). The CDR3 is 13 amino acids. From germline, CDR1 is SGDLS and CDR2 YYNGEE. With 5 bases removed from V and 2 bases from J, the gap between germline ends came to 11 bases. CDR3 sequence reads: CASSGGDPYEQYF. In DNA, the CDR3 is TGTGCCAGCAGTGGAGGGGACCCCTACGAGCAGTACTTC.

V gene TRBV28 combines with J gene TRBJ1-2, with 7 bases fitting TRBD1. J was trimmed by 4 bases and V by 4 bases; bases with no gene match: 12. This CDR3 contains 16 residues. Germline-derived CDR1 and CDR2 are MDHEN and SYDVKM. The CDR3 DNA is TGTGCCAGCAGTTCAGGGGGAACTTCAGCCGGCTATGGCTACACCTTC. This sequence encodes CASSSGGTSAGYGYTF.

This rearrangement joins TRBV5-1 to TRBJ2-7; maybe TRBD1 (6 bases). The germline CDR1 and CDR2 sequences are SGHRS and YFSETQ. Trimming left V 1 base short and J 4 bases short, with 15 bases between. The CDR3 runs 15 residues. Here the CDR3 DNA reads TGCGCCAGCAGCTTGACCAAGACAGGTCCGTACGAGCAGTACTTC. As protein: CASSLTKTGPYEQYF.

The chain recombines TRBV19 with TRBJ1-1; 7 bases match TRBD1. The CDR3 sequence is 11 residues long. Germline trimming cut 5 bases from V and 10 bases from J; bases unmatched to any gene: 4. Looked up from germline, CDR1 is LNHDA and CDR2 is SQIVND (reference sequence). For the CDR3, the DNA is TGTGCCAGTAGTGAGGGGGCAATAGCTTTCTTT. Encoded protein: CASSEGAIAFF.

Only one count was recorded for this clone. The V call is TRBV27, the J call TRBJ2-6; D is perhaps TRBD2 (6 bases). The length of the CDR3 is 17 residues. CDR1 and CDR2 (germline): MNHEY, SMNVEV (reference sequence). V was trimmed by 4 bases and J by 1 base, leaving 14 bases between them. CDR3 loop: CASSSGTPRSGANVLTF. The CDR3 region has the DNA TGTGCCAGCAGTTCCGGGACTCCCAGATCTGGGGCCAACGTCCTGACTTTC.

This clone was seen a few times. The chain recombines TRBV7-9 with TRBJ2-7, with D tentatively TRBD2 (6 bases). The length of the CDR3 is 17 residues. The germline V gene encodes CDR1 SEHNR and CDR2 FQNEAQ (reference sequence). Trimming took 2 bases from V and 6 from J, leaving 23 bases between them. The CDR3 region has the DNA TGTGCCAGCAGCTTATCGAGTAGTGGGGATCTTAGCGGCGAGCAGTACTTC. Translated, it gives CASSLSSSGDLSGEQYF. The complete variable domain, with remaining parts taken from reference TRBV7-9 and TRBJ2-7, reads DTGVSQNPRHKITKRGQNVTFRCDPISEHNRLYWYRQTLGQGPEFLTYFQNEAQLEKSRLLSDRFSAERPKGSFSTLEIQRTEQGDSAMYLCASSLSSSGDLSGEQYFGPGTRLTVT.

As for this clone: Other DNA sequences from this sample encode an identical CDR3 as well. The V gene is TRBV5-1, the J gene TRBJ1-1; the D is unclear. CDR1 and CDR2 from the germline V gene are SGHRS and YFSETQ. V shed 0 bases and J shed 0 bases, with 6 bases lying between them. The CDR3 loop spans 14 amino acids. CDR3 sequence: CASSLDSLNTEAFF. The CDR3 coding sequence is TGCGCCAGCAGCTTGGACTCTTTGAACACTGAAGCTTTCTTT.

V is TRBV4-1 and J is TRBJ2-7; D is unclear. The germline V gene encodes CDR1 MGHRA and CDR2 YSYEKL. The CDR3 totals 13 residues. V lost 1 base and J lost 3, with 7 bases in between. The CDR3 DNA follows: TGCGCCAGCAGCCAAGTCGGTGTCTACGAGCAGTACTTC. It specifies CASSQVGVYEQYF.

This chain connects TRBV7-6 to TRBJ2-2; D is possibly TRBD1 (6 bases). V lost 5 bases and J lost 5, with 15 bases in between. In germline, CDR1 is SGHVS, CDR2 FNYEAQ. The CDR3 is 15 residues long. The CDR3 sequence: CASSPLQGRTGELFF. The CDR3 DNA reads as TGTGCCAGCAGCCCCCTACAGGGTAGGACCGGGGAGCTGTTTTTT.

This clone was found a few times. Other DNA sequences within the sample encode an identical CDR3. The chain recombines TRBV5-1 with TRBJ2-7; 7 nucleotides match TRBD1. This CDR3 region has 14 residues. J gave up 3 bases and V 0 bases, and 3 bases lay outside the gene matches. Germline CDR1 SGHRS, CDR2 YFSETQ. The CDR3 loop reads CASSLGQGYYEQYF. The CDR3 DNA is TGCGCCAGCAGCTTGGGACAGGGATACTACGAGCAGTACTTC.

The chain carries TRBV5-1 and TRBJ2-7; D ambiguous. CDR3 length: 14 residues. Germline V gives CDR1 SGHRS, CDR2 YFSETQ. V was pared by 4 bases and J by 6 bases, with 17 bases between. The CDR3 loop reads CASSLLKDGGEQYF. The CDR3 DNA is TGCGCCAGCAGCCTTCTTAAGGATGGCGGCGAGCAGTACTTC.

The rearrangement uses TRBV5-1 and TRBJ1-2; D gene uncertain. The V end lost 0 bases, the J end lost 4 bases, and 13 bases lay between the germline ends. Germline CDR1 SGHRS, CDR2 YFSETQ. The CDR3 contains 15 residues. The CDR3 DNA sequence: TGCGCCAGCAGCTTGGTAAAGCCCCCTTCCTATGGCTACACCTTC. Translating it yields CASSLVKPPSYGYTF.

The table lists this clone with a count of one. The chain is built from TRBV2 and TRBJ1-1; 7 positions match TRBD1. V gave up 7 bases and J gave up 4 bases; unmatched junction bases: 6. The CDR3 loop spans 13 amino acids. Germline lookup yields CDR1 SNHLY and CDR2 FYNNEI. The CDR3 region has the DNA TGTGCCAGCACCAAAGGGACAGTCACTGAAGCTTTCTTT. It encodes CASTKGTVTEAFF. The full variable domain, completed using reference TRBV2 and TRBJ1-1, is EPEVTQTPSHQVTQMGQEVILRCVPISNHLYFYWYRQILGQKVEFLVSFYNNEISEKSEIFDDQFSVERPDGSNFTLKIRSTKLEDSAMYFCASTKGTVTEAFFGQGTRLTVV.

V is TRBV15 and J is TRBJ1-1; 7 bases line up with TRBD1. The length of the CDR3 is 14 residues. Per germline, CDR1 LNHNV and CDR2 YYDKDF (reference sequence). Trimming took 5 bases from V and 4 from J; bases not matched to a gene: 7. The CDR3 reads CATSGDRVSTEAFF. The CDR3, as DNA: TGTGCCACCAGCGGCGACAGGGTAAGCACTGAAGCTTTCTTT.

This chain joins TRBV28 and TRBJ1-6; D is unresolved. The CDR3 has 15 residues. Per the germline V gene, CDR1 is MDHEN and CDR2 is SYDVKM. Trimming took off 7 bases at V and 0 bases at J, with 10 bases between the two ends. The CDR3 spells CASTGRSSYNSPLHF. CDR3 DNA: TGTGCCAGCACCGGCCGGAGCTCCTATAATTCACCCCTCCACTTT.

The rearrangement links TRBV6-5 to TRBJ2-5, with 10 bases matching TRBD1. The length of the CDR3 is 14 residues. Unmatched junction bases numbered 4, after V lost 5 bases and J lost 4 bases. From germline, CDR1 is MNHEY and CDR2 SVGAGI. The CDR3 sequence is CASSTGTGAETQYF. The CDR3 region has the DNA TGTGCCAGCAGTACCGGGACAGGGGCAGAGACCCAGTACTTC.

The chain recombines TRBV9 with TRBJ2-1; tentatively, D is TRBD2 (5 bases). The CDR3 is 15 residues long. The V end was cut by 5 bases, the J end by 0 bases, with 12 bases between. The germline gives CDR1 SGDLS, CDR2 YYNGEE. The CDR3 nucleotides are TGTGCCAGCAGGTCCAGCGGTAGCTCCTACAATGAGCAGTTCTTC. It encodes CASRSSGSSYNEQFF.